This T cell receptor beta chain was captured by sequencing in a study of CD8 T cells in Susac syndrome. Negative isolation was used for CD8+ and CD4+ T cells and FACS enrichment for TEMRA cells. The RNA, roughly 0.5 to 1 ug, was put through reverse transcription using random hexamers. By means of immunoSEQ multiplex PCR, TCR beta CDR3 spanning 54 Vbeta and 13 Jbeta underwent amplification. A single record per CDR3 protein comes from TCRdb applying MiXCR to the immunoSEQ multiplex PCR reads. This sample has 85,000 to 90,000 distinct CDR3 sequences, with 80% to 95% found just once. The germline CDR1 and CDR2 sequences are MNHNS and SASEGT. V was trimmed by 3 bases and J by 2 bases, leaving 14 bases between them. This CDR3 contains 15 residues.

The rearrangement uses TRBV6-1 and TRBJ2-7; D unclear. The sequence derives from a human donor in good health. The sequencing input was CD8+ T cells from PBMCs. The CDR3 spells CASSDLLWETYEQYF. In DNA form, the CDR3 reads TGTGCCAGCAGTGATTTACTGTGGGAAACCTACGAGCAGTACTTC.